This TCR beta chain is drawn from a study of blood T cell repertoires in COVID-19. Across the study: The study drew acute and convalescent COVID-19 samples from the United States, Italy and Spain. PBMCs, B-cell-depleted T cells, or T cells provided the cDNA or gDNA that made up the material.

The CDR3 covers 12 residues. V trimming: 6 bases; J trimming: 8 bases; junction bases outside the gene matches: 4. The V gene's germline CDR1 is MNHEY and CDR2 SMNVEV (reference sequence). How the authors handled the data: Reference gene primers were amplified, and this amplification served to estimate nucleated cell counts. Repertoires were generated with immunoSEQ multiplex PCR, while TCRdb's copy carries only in-frame clones and drops some. D and trimming come from the DNA, and the V and J calls and clone size come from that table. The repertoire holds 130,000 to 150,000 clones, approximately 80% seen once, with roughly 8% in the top ten.

The rearrangement links TRBV27 to TRBJ1-2; 9 bases are a match to TRBD1. The sample comprised peripheral blood. The clonotype originates from a human donor with acute or convalescent COVID-19. The donor label of this sample is uncertain. The CDR3 DNA is TGTGCCAGCAGACAGGGGGCCGGCGGCTACACCTTC. Protein sequence: CASRQGAGGYTF.